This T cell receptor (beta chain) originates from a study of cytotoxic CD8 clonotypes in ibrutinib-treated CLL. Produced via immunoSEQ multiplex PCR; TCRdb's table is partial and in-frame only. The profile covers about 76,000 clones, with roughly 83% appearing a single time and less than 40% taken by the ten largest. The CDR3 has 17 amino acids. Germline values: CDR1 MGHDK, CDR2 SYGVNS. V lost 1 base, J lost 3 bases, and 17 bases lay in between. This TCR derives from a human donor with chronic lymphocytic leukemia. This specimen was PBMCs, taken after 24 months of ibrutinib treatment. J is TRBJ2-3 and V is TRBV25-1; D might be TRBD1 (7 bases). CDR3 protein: CASSELGTVGGTDTQYF. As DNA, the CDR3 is TGTGCCAGCAGTGAATTAGGGACAGTGGGAGGTACAGATACGCAGTATTTT.